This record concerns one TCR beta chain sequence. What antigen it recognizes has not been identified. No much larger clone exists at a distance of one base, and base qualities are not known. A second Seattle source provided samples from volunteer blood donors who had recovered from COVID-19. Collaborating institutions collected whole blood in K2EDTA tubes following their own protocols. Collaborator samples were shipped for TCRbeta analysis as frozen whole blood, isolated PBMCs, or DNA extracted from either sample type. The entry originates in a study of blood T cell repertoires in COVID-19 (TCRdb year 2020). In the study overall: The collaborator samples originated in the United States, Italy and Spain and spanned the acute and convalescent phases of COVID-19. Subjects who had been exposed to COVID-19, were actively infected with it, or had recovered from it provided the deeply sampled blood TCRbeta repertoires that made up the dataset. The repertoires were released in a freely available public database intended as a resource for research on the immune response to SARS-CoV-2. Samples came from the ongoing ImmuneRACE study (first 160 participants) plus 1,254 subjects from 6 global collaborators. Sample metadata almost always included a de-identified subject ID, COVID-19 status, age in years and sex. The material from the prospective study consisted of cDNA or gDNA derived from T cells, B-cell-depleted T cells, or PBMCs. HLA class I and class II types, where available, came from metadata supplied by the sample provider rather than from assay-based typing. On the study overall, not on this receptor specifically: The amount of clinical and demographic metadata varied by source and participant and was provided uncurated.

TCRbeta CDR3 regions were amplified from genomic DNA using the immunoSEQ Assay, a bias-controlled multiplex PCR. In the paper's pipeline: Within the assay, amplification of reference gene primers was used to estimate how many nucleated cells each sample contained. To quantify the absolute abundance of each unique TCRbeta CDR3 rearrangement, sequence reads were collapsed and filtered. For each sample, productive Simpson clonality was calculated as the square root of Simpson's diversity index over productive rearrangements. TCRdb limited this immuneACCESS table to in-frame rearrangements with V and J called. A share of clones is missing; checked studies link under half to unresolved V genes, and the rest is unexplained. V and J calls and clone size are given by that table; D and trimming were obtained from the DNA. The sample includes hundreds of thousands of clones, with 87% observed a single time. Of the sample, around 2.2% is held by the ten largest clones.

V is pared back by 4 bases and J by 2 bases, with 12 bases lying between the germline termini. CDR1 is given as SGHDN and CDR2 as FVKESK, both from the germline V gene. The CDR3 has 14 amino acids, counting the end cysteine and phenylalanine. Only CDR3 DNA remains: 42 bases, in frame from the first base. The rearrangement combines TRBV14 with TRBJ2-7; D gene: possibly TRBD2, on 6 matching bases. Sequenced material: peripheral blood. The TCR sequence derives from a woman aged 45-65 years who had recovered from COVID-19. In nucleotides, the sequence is TGTGCCAGCAGCCCGGCGGGAAGGGCCTACGAGCAGTACTTC. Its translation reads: CASSPAGRAYEQYF. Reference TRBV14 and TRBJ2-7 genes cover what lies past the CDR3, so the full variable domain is EAGVTQFPSHSVIEKGQTVTLRCDPISGHDNLYWYRRVMGKEIKFLLHFVKESKQDESGMPNNRFLAERTGGTYSTLKVQPAELEDSGVYFCASSPAGRAYEQYFGPGTRLTVT.